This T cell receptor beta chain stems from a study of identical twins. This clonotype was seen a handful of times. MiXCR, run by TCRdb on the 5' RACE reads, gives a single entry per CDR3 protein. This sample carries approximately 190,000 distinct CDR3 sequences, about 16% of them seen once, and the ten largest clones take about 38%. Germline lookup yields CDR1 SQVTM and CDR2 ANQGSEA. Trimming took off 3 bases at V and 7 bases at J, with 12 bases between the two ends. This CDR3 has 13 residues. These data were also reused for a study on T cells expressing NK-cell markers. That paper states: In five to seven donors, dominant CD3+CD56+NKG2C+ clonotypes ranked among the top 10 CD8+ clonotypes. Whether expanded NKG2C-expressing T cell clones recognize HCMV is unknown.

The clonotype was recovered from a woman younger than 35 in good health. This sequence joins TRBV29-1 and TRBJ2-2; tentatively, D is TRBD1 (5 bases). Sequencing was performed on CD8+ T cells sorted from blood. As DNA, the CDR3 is TGCAGCGTTGATATAGGGGTCGGCGGGGAGCTGTTTTTT. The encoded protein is CSVDIGVGGELFF.